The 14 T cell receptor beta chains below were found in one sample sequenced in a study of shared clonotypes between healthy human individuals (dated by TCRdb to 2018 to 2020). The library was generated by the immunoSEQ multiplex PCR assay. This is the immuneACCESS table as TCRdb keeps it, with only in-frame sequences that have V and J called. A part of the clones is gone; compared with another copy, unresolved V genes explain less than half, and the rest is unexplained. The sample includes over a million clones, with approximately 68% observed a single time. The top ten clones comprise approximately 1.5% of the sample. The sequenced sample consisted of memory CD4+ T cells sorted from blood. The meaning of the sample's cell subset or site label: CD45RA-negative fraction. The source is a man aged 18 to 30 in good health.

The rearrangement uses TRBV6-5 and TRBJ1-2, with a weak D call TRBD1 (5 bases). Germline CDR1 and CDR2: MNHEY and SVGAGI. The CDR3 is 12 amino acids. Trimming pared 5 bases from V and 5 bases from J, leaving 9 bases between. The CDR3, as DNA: TGTGCCAGCAGTCCACGGACATATGGCTACACCTTC. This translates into CASSPRTYGYTF.

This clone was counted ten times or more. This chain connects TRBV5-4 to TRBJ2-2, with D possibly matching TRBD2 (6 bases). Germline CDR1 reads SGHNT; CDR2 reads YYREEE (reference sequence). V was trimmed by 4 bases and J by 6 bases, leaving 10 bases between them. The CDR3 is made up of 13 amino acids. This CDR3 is CASSPRLAGELFF. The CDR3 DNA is TGTGCCAGCAGCCCCCGACTAGCCGGGGAGCTGTTTTTT. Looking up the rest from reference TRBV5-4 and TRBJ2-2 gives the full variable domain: ETGVTQSPTHLIKTRGQQVTLRCSSQSGHNTVSWYQQALGQGPQFIFQYYREEENGRGNFPPRFSGLQFPNYSSELNVNALELDDSALYLCASSPRLAGELFFGEGSRLTVL.

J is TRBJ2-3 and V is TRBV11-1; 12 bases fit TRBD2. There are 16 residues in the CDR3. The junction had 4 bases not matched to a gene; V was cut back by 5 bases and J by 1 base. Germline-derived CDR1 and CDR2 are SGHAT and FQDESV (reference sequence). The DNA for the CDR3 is TGTGCCAGCAGCGCCGGACTAGCGGGGCGCACAGATACGCAGTATTTT. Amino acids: CASSAGLAGRTDTQYF.

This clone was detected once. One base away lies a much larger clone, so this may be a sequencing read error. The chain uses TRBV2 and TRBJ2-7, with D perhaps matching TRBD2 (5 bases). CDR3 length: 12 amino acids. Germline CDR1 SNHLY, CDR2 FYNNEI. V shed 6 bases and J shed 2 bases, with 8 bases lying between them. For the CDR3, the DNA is TGTGCCAGCAGCTCCGGGGCCTACGAGCAGTACTTC. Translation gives CASSSGAYEQYF.

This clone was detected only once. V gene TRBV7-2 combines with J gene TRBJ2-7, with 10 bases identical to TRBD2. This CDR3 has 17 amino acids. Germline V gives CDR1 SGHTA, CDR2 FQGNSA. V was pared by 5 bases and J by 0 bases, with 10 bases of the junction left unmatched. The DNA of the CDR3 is TGTGCCAGCAGCAAGATGCTTAGCGGGGGGTCCTCCTACGAGCAGTACTTC. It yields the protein CASSKMLSGGSSYEQYF.

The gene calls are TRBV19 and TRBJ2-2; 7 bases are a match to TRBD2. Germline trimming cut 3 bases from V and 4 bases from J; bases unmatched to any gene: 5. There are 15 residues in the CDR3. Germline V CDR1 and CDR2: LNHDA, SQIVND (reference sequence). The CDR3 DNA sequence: TGTGCCAGTAGTATCAAGCGGGATAGCACCGGGGAGCTGTTTTTT. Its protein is CASSIKRDSTGELFF.

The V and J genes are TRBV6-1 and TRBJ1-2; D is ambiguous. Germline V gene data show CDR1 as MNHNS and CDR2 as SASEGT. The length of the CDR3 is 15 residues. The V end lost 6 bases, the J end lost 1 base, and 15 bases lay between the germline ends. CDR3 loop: CASRIGEEVNYGYTF. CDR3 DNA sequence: TGTGCCAGCAGGATAGGCGAAGAAGTTAACTATGGCTACACCTTC.

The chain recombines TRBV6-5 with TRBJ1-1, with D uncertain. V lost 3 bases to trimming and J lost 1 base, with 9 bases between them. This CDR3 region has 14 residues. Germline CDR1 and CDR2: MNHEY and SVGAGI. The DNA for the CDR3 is TGTGCCAGCAGTTATATTGGCAAGAACACTGAAGCTTTCTTT. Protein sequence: CASSYIGKNTEAFF.

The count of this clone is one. CDR3 sequence: CASSSRAGTGELFF. The CDR3 nucleotides are TGTGCCAGCAGCTCCCGGGCGGGAACCGGGGAGCTGTTTTTT. V and J are TRBV6-6 and TRBJ2-2; maybe TRBD2 (6 bases). The CDR3 totals 14 residues. The V gene's germline CDR1 is MNHNY and CDR2 SVGAGI (reference sequence). V lost 6 bases, J lost 5 bases, and 13 bases lay in between.

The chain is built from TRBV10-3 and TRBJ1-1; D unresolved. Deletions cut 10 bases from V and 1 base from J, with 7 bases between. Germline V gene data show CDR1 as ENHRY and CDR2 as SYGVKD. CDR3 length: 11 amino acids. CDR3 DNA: TGTGCCACCCTGGGGAACACTGAAGCTTTCTTT. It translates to CATLGNTEAFF.

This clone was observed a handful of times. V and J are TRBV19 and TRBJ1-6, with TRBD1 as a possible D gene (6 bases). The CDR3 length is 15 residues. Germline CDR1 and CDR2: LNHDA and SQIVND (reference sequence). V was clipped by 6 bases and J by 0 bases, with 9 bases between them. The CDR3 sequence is CASRVDSSYNSPLHF. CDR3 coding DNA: TGTGCCAGTAGGGTGGACAGCTCCTATAATTCACCCCTCCACTTT.

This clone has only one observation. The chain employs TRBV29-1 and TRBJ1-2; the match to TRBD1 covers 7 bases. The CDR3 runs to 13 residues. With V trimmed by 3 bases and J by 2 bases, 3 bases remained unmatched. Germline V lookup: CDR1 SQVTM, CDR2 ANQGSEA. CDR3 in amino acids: CSVDRDRNYGYTF. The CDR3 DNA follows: TGCAGCGTTGACCGGGACAGAAACTATGGCTACACCTTC.

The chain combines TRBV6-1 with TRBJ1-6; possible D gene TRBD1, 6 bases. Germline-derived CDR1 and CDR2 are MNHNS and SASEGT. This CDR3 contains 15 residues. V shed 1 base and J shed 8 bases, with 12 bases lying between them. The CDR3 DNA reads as TGTGCCAGCAGTGAAGACAGGGTTTCACATTCACCCCTCCACTTT. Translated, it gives CASSEDRVSHSPLHF.

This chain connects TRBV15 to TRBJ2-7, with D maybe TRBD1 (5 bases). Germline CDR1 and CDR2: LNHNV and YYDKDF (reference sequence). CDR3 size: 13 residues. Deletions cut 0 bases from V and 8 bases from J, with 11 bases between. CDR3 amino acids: CATSREMGRQQYF. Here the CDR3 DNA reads TGTGCCACCAGCAGAGAGATGGGGCGCCAGCAGTACTTC.